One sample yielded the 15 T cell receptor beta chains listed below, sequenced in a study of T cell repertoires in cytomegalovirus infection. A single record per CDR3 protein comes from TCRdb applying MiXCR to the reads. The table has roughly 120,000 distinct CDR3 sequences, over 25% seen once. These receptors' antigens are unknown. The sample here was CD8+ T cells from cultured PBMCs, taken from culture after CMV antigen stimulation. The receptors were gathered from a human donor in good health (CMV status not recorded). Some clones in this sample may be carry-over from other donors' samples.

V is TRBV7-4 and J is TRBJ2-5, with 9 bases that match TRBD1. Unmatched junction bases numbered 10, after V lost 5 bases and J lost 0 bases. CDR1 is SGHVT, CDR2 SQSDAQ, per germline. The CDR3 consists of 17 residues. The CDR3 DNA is TGTGCCAGCAGCAGCCGAACCGGGACAGGGAACCAAGAGACCCAGTACTTC. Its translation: CASSSRTGTGNQETQYF. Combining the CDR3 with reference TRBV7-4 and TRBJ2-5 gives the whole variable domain GAGVSQSPRYKVAKRGRDVALRCDSISGHVTLYWYRQTLGQGSEVLTYSQSDAQRDKSGRPSGRFSAERPERSVSTLKIQRTEQGDSAVYLCASSSRTGTGNQETQYFGPGTRLLVL.

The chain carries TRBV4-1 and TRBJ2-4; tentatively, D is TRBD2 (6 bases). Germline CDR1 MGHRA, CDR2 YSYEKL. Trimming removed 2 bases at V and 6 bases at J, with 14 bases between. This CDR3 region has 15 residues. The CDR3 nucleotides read TGCGCCAGCAGCCAACCGTCCGGCGGGGTAAACATTCAGTACTTC. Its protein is CASSQPSGGVNIQYF.

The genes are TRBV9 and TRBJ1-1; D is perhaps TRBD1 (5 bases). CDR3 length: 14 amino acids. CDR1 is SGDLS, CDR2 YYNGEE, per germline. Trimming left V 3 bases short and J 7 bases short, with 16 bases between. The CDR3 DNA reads TGTGCCAGCAGCGCCTTGACAGAAGTTGATGAAGCTTTCTTT. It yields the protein CASSALTEVDEAFF.

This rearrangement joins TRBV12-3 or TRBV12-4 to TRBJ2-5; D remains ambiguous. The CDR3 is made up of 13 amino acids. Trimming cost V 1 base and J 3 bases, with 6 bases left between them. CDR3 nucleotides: TGTGCCAGCAGTTTAGTCGCGGAAGAGACCCAGTACTTC. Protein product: CASSLVAEETQYF.

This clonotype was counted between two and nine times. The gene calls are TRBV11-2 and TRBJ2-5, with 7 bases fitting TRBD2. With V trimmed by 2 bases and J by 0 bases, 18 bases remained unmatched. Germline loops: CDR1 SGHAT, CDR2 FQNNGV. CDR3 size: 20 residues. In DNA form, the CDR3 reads TGTGCCAGCAGCTTATGGTTGCAGGGAGGGGAGGAGGGTTACCAAGAGACCCAGTACTTC. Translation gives CASSLWLQGGEEGYQETQYF.

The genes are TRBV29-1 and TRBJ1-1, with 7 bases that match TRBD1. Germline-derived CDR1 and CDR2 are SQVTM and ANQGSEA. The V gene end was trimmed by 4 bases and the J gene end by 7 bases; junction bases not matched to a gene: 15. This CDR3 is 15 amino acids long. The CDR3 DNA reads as TGCAGCGTTGTCATCCTAGACAGGGTTGAGGGTGAAGCTTTCTTT. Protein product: CSVVILDRVEGEAFF.

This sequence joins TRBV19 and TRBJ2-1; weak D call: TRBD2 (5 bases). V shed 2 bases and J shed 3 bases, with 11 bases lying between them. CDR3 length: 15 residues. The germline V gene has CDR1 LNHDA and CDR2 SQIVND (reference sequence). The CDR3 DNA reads TGTGCCAGTAGTATATCTATCGGACTCTACAATGAGCAGTTCTTC. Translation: CASSISIGLYNEQFF.

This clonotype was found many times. For the CDR3, the DNA is TGTGCCAGCAGCTCCTCCGGGACAACGGACACCGGGGAGCTGTTTTTT. Protein sequence: CASSSSGTTDTGELFF. The J gene is TRBJ2-2, the V gene TRBV7-8, with D possibly TRBD1 on 6 matching bases. This CDR3 contains 16 residues. V lost 4 bases and J lost 3, with 15 bases in between. Germline-derived CDR1 and CDR2 are SGHVS and FQNEAQ.

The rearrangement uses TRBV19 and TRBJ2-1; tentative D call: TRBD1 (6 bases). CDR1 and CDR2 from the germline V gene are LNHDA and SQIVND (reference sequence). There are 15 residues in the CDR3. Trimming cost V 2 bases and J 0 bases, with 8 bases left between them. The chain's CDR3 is CASSITGSSYNEQFF. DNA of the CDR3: TGTGCCAGTAGTATAACAGGGAGCTCCTACAATGAGCAGTTCTTC.

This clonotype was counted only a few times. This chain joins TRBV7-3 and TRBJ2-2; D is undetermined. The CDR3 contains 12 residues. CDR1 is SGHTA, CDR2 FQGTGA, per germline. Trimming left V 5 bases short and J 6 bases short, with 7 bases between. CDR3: CASSPASGELFF. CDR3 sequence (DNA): TGTGCCAGCAGCCCTGCTTCCGGGGAGCTGTTTTTT.

The CDR3 spells CASSFEGLTGELFF. CDR3 nucleotide sequence: TGTGCCAGCAGTTTTGAGGGGCTCACCGGGGAGCTGTTTTTT. The J gene is TRBJ2-2, the V gene TRBV12-3 or TRBV12-4, with D perhaps TRBD1 or TRBD2 (5 bases each). The V and J ends lost 3 bases and 4 bases respectively, with 9 bases between them. The CDR3 runs 14 residues.

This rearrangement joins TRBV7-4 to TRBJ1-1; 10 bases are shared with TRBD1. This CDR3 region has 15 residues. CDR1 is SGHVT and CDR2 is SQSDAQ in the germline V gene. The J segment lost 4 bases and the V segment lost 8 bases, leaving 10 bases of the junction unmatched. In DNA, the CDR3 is TGTGCCAGCCGACCGACAGGGGGCATTTCCACTGAAGCTTTCTTT. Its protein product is CASRPTGGISTEAFF.

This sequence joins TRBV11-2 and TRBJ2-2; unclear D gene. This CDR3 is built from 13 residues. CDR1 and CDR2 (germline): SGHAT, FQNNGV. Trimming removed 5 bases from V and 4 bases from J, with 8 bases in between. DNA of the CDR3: TGTGCCAGCAGCCTACATACCACCGGGGAGCTGTTTTTT. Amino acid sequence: CASSLHTTGELFF.

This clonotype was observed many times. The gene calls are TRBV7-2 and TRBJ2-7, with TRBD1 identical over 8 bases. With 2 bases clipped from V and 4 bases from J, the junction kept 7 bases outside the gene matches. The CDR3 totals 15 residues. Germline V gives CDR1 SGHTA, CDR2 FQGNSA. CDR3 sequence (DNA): TGTGCCAGCAGCTTAAGGGGCAGGGGGCTTTACGAGCAGTACTTC. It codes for CASSLRGRGLYEQYF.

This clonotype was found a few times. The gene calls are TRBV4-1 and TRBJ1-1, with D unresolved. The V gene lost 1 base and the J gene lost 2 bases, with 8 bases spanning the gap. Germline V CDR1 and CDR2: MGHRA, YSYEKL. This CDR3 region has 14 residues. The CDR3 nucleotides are TGCGCCAGCAGCCAAGGGGCATATAACACTGAAGCTTTCTTT. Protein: CASSQGAYNTEAFF.